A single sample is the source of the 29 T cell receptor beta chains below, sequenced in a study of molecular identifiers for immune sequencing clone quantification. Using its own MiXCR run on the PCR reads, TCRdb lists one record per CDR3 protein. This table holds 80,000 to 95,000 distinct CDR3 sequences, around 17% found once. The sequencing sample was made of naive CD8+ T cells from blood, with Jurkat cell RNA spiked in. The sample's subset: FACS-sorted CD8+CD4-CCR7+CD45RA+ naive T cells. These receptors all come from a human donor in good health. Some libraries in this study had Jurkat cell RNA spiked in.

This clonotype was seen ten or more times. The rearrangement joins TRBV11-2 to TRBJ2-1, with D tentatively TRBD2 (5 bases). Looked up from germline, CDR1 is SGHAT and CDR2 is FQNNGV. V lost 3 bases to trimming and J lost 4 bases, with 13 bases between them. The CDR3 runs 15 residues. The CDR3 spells CASSLGATIYNEQFF. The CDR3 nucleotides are TGTGCCAGCAGCTTGGGAGCGACGATTTACAATGAGCAGTTCTTC.

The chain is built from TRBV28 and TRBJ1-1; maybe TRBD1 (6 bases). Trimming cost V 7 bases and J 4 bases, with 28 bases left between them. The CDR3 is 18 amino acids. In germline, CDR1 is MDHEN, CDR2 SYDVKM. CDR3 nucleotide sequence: TGTGCCAGCATGCTAGCCTCGACAGGAGGCGAGTTGAGCACTGAAGCTTTCTTT. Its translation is CASMLASTGGELSTEAFF.

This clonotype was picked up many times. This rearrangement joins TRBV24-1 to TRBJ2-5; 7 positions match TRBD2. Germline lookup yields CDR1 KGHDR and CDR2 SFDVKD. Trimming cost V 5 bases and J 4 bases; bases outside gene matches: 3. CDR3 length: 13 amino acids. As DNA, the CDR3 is TGTGCCACCAGTGGGGCTAGCGGAGAGACCCAGTACTTC. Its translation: CATSGASGETQYF.

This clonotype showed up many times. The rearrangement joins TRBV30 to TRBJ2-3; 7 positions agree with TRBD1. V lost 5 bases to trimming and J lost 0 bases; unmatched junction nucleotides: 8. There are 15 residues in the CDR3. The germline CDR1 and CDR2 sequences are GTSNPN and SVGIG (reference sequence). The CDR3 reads CAWDPTGFSTDTQYF. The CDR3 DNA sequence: TGTGCCTGGGACCCGACAGGGTTCAGCACAGATACGCAGTATTTT.

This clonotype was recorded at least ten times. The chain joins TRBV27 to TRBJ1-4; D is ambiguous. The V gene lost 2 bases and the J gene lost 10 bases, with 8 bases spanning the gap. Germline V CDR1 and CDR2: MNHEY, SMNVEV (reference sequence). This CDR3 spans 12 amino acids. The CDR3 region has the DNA TGTGCCAGCAGTTTAAATGGGGTAAAACTGTTTTTT. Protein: CASSLNGVKLFF.

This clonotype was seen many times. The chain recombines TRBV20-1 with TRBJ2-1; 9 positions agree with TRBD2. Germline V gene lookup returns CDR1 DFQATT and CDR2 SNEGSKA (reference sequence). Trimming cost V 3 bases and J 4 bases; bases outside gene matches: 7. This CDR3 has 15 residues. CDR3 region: CSASVREGLYNEQFF. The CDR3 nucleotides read TGCAGTGCTAGTGTGCGGGAGGGGTTATACAATGAGCAGTTCTTC.

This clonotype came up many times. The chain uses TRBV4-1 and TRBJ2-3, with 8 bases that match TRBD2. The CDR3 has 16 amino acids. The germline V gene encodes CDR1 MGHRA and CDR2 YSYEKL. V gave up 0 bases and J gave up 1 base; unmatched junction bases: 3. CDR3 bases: TGCGCCAGCAGCCAAGATCCAGCGGGGGGCACAGATACGCAGTATTTT. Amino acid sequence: CASSQDPAGGTDTQYF.

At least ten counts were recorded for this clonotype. The CDR3 DNA sequence: TGTGCCAGCAGCAAGGGGGTGAGGGCTCGGGAGACCCAGTACTTC. Its translation: CASSKGVRARETQYF. The genes are TRBV21-1 and TRBJ2-5; TRBD2 is the table's D call and was not checked against the DNA. TRBV21-1 is annotated as a pseudogene. The CDR3 sequence is 15 residues long.

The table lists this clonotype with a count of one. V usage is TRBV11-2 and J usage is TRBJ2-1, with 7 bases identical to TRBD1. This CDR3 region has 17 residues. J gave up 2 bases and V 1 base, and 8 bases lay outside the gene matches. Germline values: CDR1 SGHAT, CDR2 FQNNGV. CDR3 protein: CASSLVNSGQAYNEQFF. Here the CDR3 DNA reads TGTGCCAGCAGCTTAGTCAATTCAGGACAGGCCTACAATGAGCAGTTCTTC.

CDR3: CASSPGTPNTEAFF. The CDR3 bases are TGTGCCAGCAGCCCTGGGACACCAAACACTGAAGCTTTCTTT. The chain joins TRBV7-2 to TRBJ1-1; a weak D match, TRBD1 (6 bases). The germline V and J ends were trimmed by 5 bases and 2 bases, with 12 bases remaining between them. The CDR3 length is 14 residues. CDR1 SGHTA and CDR2 FQGNSA come from the germline V gene.

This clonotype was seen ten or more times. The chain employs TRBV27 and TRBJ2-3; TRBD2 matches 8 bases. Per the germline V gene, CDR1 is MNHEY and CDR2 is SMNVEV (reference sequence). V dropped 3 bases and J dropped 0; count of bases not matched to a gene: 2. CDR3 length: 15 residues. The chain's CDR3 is CASSFSGISTDTQYF. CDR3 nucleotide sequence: TGTGCCAGCAGTTTTAGCGGGATCAGCACAGATACGCAGTATTTT.

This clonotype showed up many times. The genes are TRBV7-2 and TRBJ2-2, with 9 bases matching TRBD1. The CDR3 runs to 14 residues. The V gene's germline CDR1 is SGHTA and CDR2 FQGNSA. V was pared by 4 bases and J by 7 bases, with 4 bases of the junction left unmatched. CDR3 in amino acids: CASSWGQGNGELFF. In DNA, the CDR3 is TGTGCCAGCAGCTGGGGACAGGGCAACGGGGAGCTGTTTTTT.

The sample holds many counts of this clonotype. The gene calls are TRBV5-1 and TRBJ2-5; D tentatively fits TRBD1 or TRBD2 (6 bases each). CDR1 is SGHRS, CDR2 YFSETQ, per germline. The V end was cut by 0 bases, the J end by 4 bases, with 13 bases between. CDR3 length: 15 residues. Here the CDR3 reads CASSLEGGFAETQYF. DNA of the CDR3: TGCGCCAGCAGCTTGGAGGGGGGCTTTGCAGAGACCCAGTACTTC. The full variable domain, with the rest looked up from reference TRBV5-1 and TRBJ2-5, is KAGVTQTPRYLIKTRGQQVTLSCSPISGHRSVSWYQQTPGQGLQFLFEYFSETQRNKGNFPGRFSGRQFSNSRSEMNVSTLELGDSALYLCASSLEGGFAETQYFGPGTRLLVL.

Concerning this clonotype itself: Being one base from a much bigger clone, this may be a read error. The CDR3 DNA is TGTGCCAGCAGCTGGGACAACTCCTACGAGCAGTACTTC. Protein product: CASSWDNSYEQYF. This sequence joins TRBV28 and TRBJ2-7; D may be TRBD1 (6 bases). CDR1 is MDHEN, CDR2 SYDVKM, per germline. Deletions cut 6 bases from V and 0 bases from J, with 9 bases between. The CDR3 spans 13 residues. The full variable domain, its missing parts supplied by reference TRBV28 and TRBJ2-7, is DVKVTQSSRYLVKRTGEKVFLECVQDMDHENMFWYRQDPGLGLRLIYFSYDVKMKEKGDIPEGYSVSREKKERFSLILESASTNQTSMYLCASSWDNSYEQYFGPGTRLTVT.

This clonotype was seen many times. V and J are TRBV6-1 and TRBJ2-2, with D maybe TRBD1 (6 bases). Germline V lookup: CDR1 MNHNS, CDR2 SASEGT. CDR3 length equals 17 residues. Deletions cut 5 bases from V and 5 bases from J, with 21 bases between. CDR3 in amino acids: CASSTPNREEGTGELFF. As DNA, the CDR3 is TGTGCCAGCAGTACACCTAACAGGGAAGAAGGTACCGGGGAGCTGTTTTTT.

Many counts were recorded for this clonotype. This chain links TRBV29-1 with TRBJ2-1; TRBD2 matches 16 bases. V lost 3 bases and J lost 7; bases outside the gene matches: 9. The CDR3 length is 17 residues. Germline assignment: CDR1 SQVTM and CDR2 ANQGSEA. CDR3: CSVEAGTSGRALNEQFF. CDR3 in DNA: TGCAGCGTTGAGGCGGGGACTAGCGGGAGGGCCTTGAATGAGCAGTTCTTC.

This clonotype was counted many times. CDR3 in amino acids: CASSPTSSFADTQYF. The CDR3 DNA reads TGTGCCAGCAGCCCGACTAGTTCATTCGCAGATACGCAGTATTTT. This chain uses TRBV7-6 with TRBJ2-3; D is possibly TRBD2 (6 bases). The CDR3 runs to 15 residues. CDR1 is SGHVS and CDR2 is FNYEAQ in the germline V gene. V gave up 5 bases and J gave up 4 bases, with 16 bases separating them. Variable domain in full (rest from reference TRBV7-6 and TRBJ2-3): GAGVSQSPRYKVTKRGQDVALRCDPISGHVSLYWYRQALGQGPEFLTYFNYEAQQDKSGLPNDRFSAERPEGSISTLTIQRTEQRDSAMYRCASSPTSSFADTQYFGPGTRLTVL.

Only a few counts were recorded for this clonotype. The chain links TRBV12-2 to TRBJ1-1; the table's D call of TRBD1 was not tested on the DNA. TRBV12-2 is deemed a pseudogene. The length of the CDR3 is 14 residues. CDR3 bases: TGTGCAAGTCGCTTAGGCGGGGGGAACACTGAAGCTTTCTTT. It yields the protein CASRLGGGNTEAFF.

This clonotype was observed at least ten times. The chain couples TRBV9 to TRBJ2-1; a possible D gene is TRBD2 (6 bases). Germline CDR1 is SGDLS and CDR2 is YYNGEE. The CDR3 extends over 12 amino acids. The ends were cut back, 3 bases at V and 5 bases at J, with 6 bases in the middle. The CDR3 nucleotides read TGTGCCAGCAGCGGGGGGGACAATGAGCAGTTCTTC. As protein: CASSGGDNEQFF.

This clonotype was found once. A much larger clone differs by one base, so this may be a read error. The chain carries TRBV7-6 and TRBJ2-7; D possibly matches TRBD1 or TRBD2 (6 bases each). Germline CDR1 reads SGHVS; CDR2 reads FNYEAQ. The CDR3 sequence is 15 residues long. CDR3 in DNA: TGTGCCAGCAGCTTAGCGGCGGGACACTCCTGCGAGCAGTACTTC. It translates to CASSLAAGHSCEQYF.

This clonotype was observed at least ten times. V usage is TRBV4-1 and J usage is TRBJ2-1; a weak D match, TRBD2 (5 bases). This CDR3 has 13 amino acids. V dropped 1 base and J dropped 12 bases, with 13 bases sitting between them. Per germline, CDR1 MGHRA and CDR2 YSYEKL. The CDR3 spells CASSQVGLGGQFF. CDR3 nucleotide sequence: TGCGCCAGCAGCCAAGTTGGACTTGGAGGGCAGTTCTTC.

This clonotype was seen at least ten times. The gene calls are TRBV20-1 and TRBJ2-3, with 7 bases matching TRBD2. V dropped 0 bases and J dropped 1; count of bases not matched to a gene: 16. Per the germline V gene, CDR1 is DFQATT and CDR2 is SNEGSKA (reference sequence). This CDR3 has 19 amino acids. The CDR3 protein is CSARDLYGTVAGGTDTQYF. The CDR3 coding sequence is TGCAGTGCTAGAGATTTATACGGGACGGTAGCGGGTGGCACAGATACGCAGTATTTT.

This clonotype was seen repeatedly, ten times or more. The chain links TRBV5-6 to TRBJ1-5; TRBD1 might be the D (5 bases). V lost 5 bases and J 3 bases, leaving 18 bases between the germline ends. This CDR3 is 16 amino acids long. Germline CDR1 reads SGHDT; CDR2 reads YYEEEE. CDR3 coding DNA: TGTGCCAGCAGTGGGGGAGTATCGCCCTACAATCAGCCCCAGCATTTT. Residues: CASSGGVSPYNQPQHF.

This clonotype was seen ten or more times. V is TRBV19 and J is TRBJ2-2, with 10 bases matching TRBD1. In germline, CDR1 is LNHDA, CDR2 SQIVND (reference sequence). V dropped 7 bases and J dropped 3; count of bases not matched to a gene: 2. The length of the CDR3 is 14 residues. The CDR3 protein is CASMGQGHTGELFF. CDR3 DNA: TGTGCCAGTATGGGACAGGGGCACACCGGGGAGCTGTTTTTT.

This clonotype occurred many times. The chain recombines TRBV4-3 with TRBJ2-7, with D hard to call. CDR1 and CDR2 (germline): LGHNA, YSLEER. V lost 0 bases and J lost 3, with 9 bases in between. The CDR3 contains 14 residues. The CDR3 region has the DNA TGCGCCAGCAGCCAAGACCCCAGAGACTACGAGCAGTACTTC. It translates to CASSQDPRDYEQYF.

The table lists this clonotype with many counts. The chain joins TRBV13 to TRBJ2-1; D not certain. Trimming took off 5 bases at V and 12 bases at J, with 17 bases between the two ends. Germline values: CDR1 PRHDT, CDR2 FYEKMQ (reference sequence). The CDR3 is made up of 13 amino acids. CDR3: CASSGPGPERQFF. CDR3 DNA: TGTGCCAGCAGCGGCCCCGGGCCTGAGAGGCAGTTCTTC. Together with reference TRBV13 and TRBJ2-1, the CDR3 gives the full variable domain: AAGVIQSPRHLIKEKRETATLKCYPIPRHDTVYWYQQGPGQDPQFLISFYEKMQSDKGSIPDRFSAQQFSDYHSELNMSSLELGDSALYFCASSGPGPERQFFGPGTRLTVL.

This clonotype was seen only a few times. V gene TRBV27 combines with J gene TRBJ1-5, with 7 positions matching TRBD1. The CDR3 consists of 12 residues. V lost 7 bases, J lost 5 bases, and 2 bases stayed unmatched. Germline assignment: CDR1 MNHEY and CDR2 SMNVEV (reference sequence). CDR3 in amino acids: CASKQGHQPQHF. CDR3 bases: TGTGCCAGCAAACAGGGGCATCAGCCCCAGCATTTT.

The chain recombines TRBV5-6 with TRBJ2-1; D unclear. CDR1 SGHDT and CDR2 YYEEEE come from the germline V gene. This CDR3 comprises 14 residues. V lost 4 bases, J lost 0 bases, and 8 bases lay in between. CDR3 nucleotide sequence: TGTGCCAGCAGCCATCAGAGCTCCTACAATGAGCAGTTCTTC. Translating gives CASSHQSSYNEQFF.

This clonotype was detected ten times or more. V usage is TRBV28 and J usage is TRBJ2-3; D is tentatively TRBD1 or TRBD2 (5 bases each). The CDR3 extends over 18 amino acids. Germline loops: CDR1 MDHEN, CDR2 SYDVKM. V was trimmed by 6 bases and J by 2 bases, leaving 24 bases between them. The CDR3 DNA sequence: TGTGCCAGCAGCTTCGGAGTTGGGCAGGGAGCGAACACAGATACGCAGTATTTT. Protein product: CASSFGVGQGANTDTQYF.